The T cell receptor (beta chain) under discussion was sequenced for a study of CD8+CD57+ T cells in acquired aplastic anemia. Overall study findings and caveats: Around 27 sequences, all CD8+ CDR3, were shared between patients and controls. Controls did not differ significantly from patients in CD8+ Simpson's diversity.

The sequenced patients had an expansion of CD8+CD57+ cells seen by flow cytometry. In all patients, the disease was severe acquired aplastic anemia. Investigators profiled TCR beta VDJ and CDR3 from genomic DNA template. TCRdb reprocessed the reads via MiXCR and lists one record per CDR3 protein. The table has approximately 100,000 distinct CDR3 sequences, 55% to 75% seen once. A word on this clonotype: Its antigen is unidentified.

In germline, CDR1 is LNHDA, CDR2 SQIVND (reference sequence). The CDR3 has 12 residues. V lost 1 base and J lost 8, with 8 bases in between. Specimen: sorted CD4+, CD8+, or CD8+CD57+ T cells (not recorded which) from PBMCs. The receptor was isolated from a human donor with aplastic anemia. The chain recombines TRBV19 with TRBJ1-2, with D possibly TRBD1 on 5 matching bases. The CDR3: CASSIVAGGYTF. The CDR3 DNA is TGTGCCAGTAGTATAGTGGCAGGGGGCTACACCTTC. The variable domain in full, completed from reference TRBV19 and TRBJ1-2, reads DGGITQSPKYLFRKEGQNVTLSCEQNLNHDAMYWYRQDPGQGLRLIYYSQIVNDFQKGDIAEGYSVSREKKESFPLTVTSAQKNPTAFYLCASSIVAGGYTFGSGTRLTVV.